Sequencing of this T cell receptor (beta chain) was carried out in a study of shared clonotypes between healthy human individuals. The count of this clone is one. Genomic DNA belonging to each subset was distributed in equal measure over several immunoSEQ plates. TCRdb's copy holds only in-frame clones and misses some; the assay was immunoSEQ multiplex PCR. The sample lists more than 550,000 clones, about two thirds occurring once. CD45RA+ naive and CD45RA-negative memory subsets were separated from CD4+ cells. The sample consisted of memory CD4+ T cells sorted from blood. Noted subset: CD45RA-negative fraction. The TCR originated in a woman younger than 45 in good health.

For the CDR3, the DNA is TGTGCCAGCAGTTCCCCCCACCTTAGAGGCGCACCCCAGCATTTT. Translating gives CASSSPHLRGAPQHF. This chain links TRBV6-6 with TRBJ1-5; D ambiguous. Trimming shortened V by 4 bases and J by 10 bases, and 20 bases separated the two germline ends. The germline CDR1 and CDR2 sequences are MNHNY and SVGAGI (reference sequence). The CDR3 has 15 residues.